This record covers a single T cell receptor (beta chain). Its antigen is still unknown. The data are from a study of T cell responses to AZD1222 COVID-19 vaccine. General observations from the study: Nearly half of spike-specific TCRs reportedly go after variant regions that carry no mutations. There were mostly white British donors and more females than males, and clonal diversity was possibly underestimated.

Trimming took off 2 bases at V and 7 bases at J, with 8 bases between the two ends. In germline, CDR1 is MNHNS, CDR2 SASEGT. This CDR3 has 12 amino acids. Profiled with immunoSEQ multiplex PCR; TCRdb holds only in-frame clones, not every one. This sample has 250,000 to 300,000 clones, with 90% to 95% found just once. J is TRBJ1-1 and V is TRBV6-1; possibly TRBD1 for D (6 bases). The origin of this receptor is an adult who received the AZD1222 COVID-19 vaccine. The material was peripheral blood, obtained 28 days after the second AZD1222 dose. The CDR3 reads CASSELDSEAFF. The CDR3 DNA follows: TGTGCCAGCAGTGAATTGGACAGTGAAGCTTTCTTT.